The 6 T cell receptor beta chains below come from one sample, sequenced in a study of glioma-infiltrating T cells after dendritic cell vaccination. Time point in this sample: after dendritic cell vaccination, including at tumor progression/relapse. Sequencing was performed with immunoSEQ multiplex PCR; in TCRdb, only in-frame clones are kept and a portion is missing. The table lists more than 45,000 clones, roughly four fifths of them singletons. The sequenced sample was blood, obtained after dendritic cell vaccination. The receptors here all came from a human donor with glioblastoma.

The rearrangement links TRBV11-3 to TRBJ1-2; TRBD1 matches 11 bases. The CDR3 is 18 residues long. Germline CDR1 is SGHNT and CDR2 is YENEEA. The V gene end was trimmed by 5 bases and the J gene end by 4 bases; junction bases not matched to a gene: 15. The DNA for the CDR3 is TGTGCCAGCAGCCTAAACTCCCTCGGGACAGGGGGTTCCTATGGCTACACCTTC. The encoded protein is CASSLNSLGTGGSYGYTF.

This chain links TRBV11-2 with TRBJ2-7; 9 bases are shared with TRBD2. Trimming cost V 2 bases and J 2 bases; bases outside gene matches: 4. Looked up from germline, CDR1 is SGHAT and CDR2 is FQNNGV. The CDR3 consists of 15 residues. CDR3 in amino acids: CASSLSGTSPYEQYF. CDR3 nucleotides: TGTGCCAGCAGCTTAAGCGGGACTAGCCCCTACGAGCAGTACTTC.

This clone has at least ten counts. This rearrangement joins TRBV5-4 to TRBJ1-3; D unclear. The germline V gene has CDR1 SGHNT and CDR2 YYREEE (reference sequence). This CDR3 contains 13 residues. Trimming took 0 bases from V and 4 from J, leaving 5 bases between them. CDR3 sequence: CASSLDTGNTIYF. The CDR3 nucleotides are TGTGCCAGCAGCTTGGACACGGGAAACACCATATATTTT.

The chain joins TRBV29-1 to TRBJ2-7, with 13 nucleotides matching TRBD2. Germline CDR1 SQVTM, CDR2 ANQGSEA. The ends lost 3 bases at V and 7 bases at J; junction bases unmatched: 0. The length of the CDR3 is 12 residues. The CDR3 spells CSVETSGGEQYF. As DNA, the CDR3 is TGCAGCGTTGAGACTAGCGGGGGGGAGCAGTACTTC.

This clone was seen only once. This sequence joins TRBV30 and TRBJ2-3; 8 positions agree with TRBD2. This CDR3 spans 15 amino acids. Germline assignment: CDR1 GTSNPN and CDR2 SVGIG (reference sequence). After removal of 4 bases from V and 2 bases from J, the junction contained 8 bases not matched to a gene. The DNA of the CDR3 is TGTGCCTGGAATGGGCGGGGGGCCTACACAGATACGCAGTATTTT. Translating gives CAWNGRGAYTDTQYF.

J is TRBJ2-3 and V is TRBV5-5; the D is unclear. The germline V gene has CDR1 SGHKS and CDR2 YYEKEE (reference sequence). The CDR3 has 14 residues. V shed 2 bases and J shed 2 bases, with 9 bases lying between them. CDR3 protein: CASSFGPDTDTQYF. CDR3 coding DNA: TGTGCCAGCAGCTTCGGTCCCGACACAGATACGCAGTATTTT.